The entry below describes one TCR beta chain. This specimen comes from a study of blood T cell repertoires in COVID-19. Repertoires were generated with immunoSEQ multiplex PCR, while TCRdb's copy carries only in-frame clones and drops some. The sample records some 400,000 clones, almost 90% being singletons. Germline V gene lookup returns CDR1 LNHDA and CDR2 SQIVND (reference sequence). The CDR3 runs to 16 residues. Trimming took 3 bases from V and 9 from J; bases not matched to a gene: 14. This chain uses TRBV19 with TRBJ1-5; 7 nucleotides match TRBD1. The sequence derives from a man between 18 and 35 years old with active or convalescent COVID-19. The source material was peripheral blood. For the CDR3, the DNA is TGTGCCAGTAGTATTTATGCGACAGGGACCAGTTGGCCCCAGCATTTT. This translates into CASSIYATGTSWPQHF.